The 11 T cell receptor beta chains below come from one sample, sequenced in a study of neoadjuvant anti-PD-1 for oral cavity cancer. Assay used: immunoSEQ multiplex PCR; TCRdb lists only in-frame clones, some missing. The sample records about 15,000 clones, around 57% being singletons. The sequencing here drew on PBMCs, taken before nivolumab (anti-PD-1) treatment. The receptors were sampled from a person aged 40 to 85 with oral cavity squamous cell carcinoma.

The rearrangement links TRBV27 to TRBJ1-1; the D is unclear. The germline CDR1 and CDR2 sequences are MNHEY and SMNVEV (reference sequence). With 5 bases removed from V and 5 bases from J, the gap between germline ends came to 15 bases. The CDR3 has 14 residues. CDR3 in DNA: TGTGCCAGCAGTCCAGCCGGGGTGCGGACTGAAGCTTTCTTT. Translating gives CASSPAGVRTEAFF.

This clone showed up just once. This chain uses TRBV5-4 with TRBJ2-2; 7 bases agree with TRBD2. The CDR3 runs 17 residues. V shed 9 bases, J shed 0 bases, and the junction held 14 bases outside the gene matches. Germline CDR1 reads SGHNT; CDR2 reads YYREEE (reference sequence). The DNA for the CDR3 is TGTGCCATTCCTCGGGGGGAGGGCCTTTCGAACACCGGGGAGCTGTTTTTT. Its protein is CAIPRGEGLSNTGELFF.

The sample holds a few counts of this clone. The genes are TRBV5-4 and TRBJ2-2, with TRBD2 matching over 8 bases. Germline V gives CDR1 SGHNT, CDR2 YYREEE (reference sequence). This CDR3 has 15 residues. V lost 2 bases to trimming and J lost 8 bases; unmatched junction nucleotides: 8. In DNA form, the CDR3 reads TGTGCCAGCAGCTTTGGGACTAGGGGTGAAGGGGAGCTGTTTTTT. Its protein is CASSFGTRGEGELFF. The complete variable domain, with remaining parts taken from reference TRBV5-4 and TRBJ2-2, reads ETGVTQSPTHLIKTRGQQVTLRCSSQSGHNTVSWYQQALGQGPQFIFQYYREEENGRGNFPPRFSGLQFPNYSSELNVNALELDDSALYLCASSFGTRGEGELFFGEGSRLTVL.

The chain joins TRBV29-1 to TRBJ1-5, with D possibly matching TRBD1 (6 bases). The CDR3 spans 13 residues. The germline gives CDR1 SQVTM, CDR2 ANQGSEA. The V end was cut by 3 bases, the J end by 3 bases, with 9 bases between. CDR3 sequence (DNA): TGCAGCGTTGAGTCAGGGGTCAATCAGCCCCAGCATTTT. Protein: CSVESGVNQPQHF.

This rearrangement joins TRBV18 to TRBJ2-7; TRBD1 aligns across 8 bases. V shed 10 bases, J shed 5 bases, and the junction held 10 bases outside the gene matches. The CDR3 has 13 residues. Germline-derived CDR1 and CDR2 are KGHSH and LQKENI. CDR3 sequence: CATNPRGQDEQYF. DNA for the CDR3: TGTGCCACAAACCCCAGGGGGCAGGACGAGCAGTACTTC.

The V and J genes are TRBV27 and TRBJ1-5, with a tentative D call TRBD1 (5 bases). The CDR3 sequence is 14 residues long. Germline V lookup: CDR1 MNHEY, CDR2 SMNVEV (reference sequence). V lost 1 base and J 4 bases, leaving 8 bases between the germline ends. This chain's CDR3 is CASSLWGENQPQHF. The CDR3 bases are TGTGCCAGCAGTTTATGGGGGGAAAATCAGCCCCAGCATTTT.

The table lists this clone with a few counts. The genes are TRBV6-5 and TRBJ1-2, with D hard to call. With 4 bases removed from V and 0 bases from J, the gap between germline ends came to 9 bases. CDR1 is MNHEY, CDR2 SVGAGI, per germline. The CDR3 sequence is 14 residues long. The CDR3, as DNA: TGTGCCAGCAGTTCGGGCATCACTAACTATGGCTACACCTTC. This codes for CASSSGITNYGYTF.

V usage is TRBV11-2 and J usage is TRBJ2-3, with D perhaps given as TRBD1 or TRBD2 (5 bases each). Germline CDR1 reads SGHAT; CDR2 reads FQNNGV. V lost 3 bases and J 6 bases, leaving 16 bases between the germline ends. The CDR3 has 15 residues. Here the CDR3 DNA reads TGTGCCAGCAGCTTGGTAGGGGCCGAGGGGGATACGCAGTATTTT. This codes for CASSLVGAEGDTQYF.

A few counts support this clone. The chain couples TRBV4-1 to TRBJ2-1; no firm D call. The CDR3 has 16 amino acids. Trimming stripped 5 bases from V and 4 bases from J, with 18 bases between. The V gene's germline CDR1 is MGHRA and CDR2 YSYEKL. CDR3 sequence: CASSSPQPELYNEQFF. CDR3 DNA sequence: TGCGCCAGCAGCTCCCCACAGCCGGAGCTTTACAATGAGCAGTTCTTC.

This chain connects TRBV7-9 to TRBJ2-7; D possibly corresponds to TRBD1 (6 bases). V shed 5 bases and J shed 6 bases, with 17 bases lying between them. This CDR3 comprises 14 residues. Germline V gene data show CDR1 as SEHNR and CDR2 as FQNEAQ (reference sequence). This CDR3 is CASSTDRWVGEQYF. In DNA form, the CDR3 reads TGTGCCAGCAGCACGGACAGATGGGTCGGCGAGCAGTACTTC.

The rearrangement links TRBV10-3 to TRBJ2-1; 7 nucleotides align to TRBD1. V lost 5 bases and J lost 7; bases outside the gene matches: 11. The CDR3 runs to 15 residues. Per germline, CDR1 ENHRY and CDR2 SYGVKD. CDR3 nucleotides: TGTGCCATCAGTACTGGACAGGAGCTTGTGAATGAGCAGTTCTTC. This encodes CAISTGQELVNEQFF.